This T cell receptor beta chain was identified in a study of cytomegalovirus exposure and HLA in healthy donors. V was trimmed by 0 bases and J by 3 bases, leaving 12 bases between them. The CDR3 is 15 amino acids. In germline, CDR1 is LNHDA, CDR2 SQIVND (reference sequence). The method was immunoSEQ multiplex PCR; TCRdb's version includes in-frame clones alone and lacks a portion of them. This sample has some 140,000 clones, with 70% to 90% found just once. Sequencing was carried out using PBMCs. The chain is built from TRBV19 and TRBJ2-7; TRBD1 is a possible D gene (6 bases). The TCR was taken from a man aged 18 to 29 in good health and CMV-seronegative. CDR3 protein: CASSIDSGERYEQYF. The DNA of the CDR3 is TGTGCCAGTAGTATAGATTCAGGGGAGCGCTACGAGCAGTACTTC.